Listed here are 17 T cell receptor beta chains from one sample, sequenced in a study of cytomegalovirus exposure and HLA in healthy donors. The primer mix had 60 Vbeta and 13 Jbeta primers. Sequencing was performed with immunoSEQ multiplex PCR; in TCRdb, only in-frame clones are kept and a portion is missing. The table has roughly 71,000 clones, 50% to 80% seen once; the top ten hold 20% to 25%. The sequenced material came from PBMCs. These receptors came from a man aged 40-55 years in good health and CMV-seropositive.

The chain couples TRBV27 to TRBJ1-5; no clear D. Germline CDR1 MNHEY, CDR2 SMNVEV (reference sequence). The CDR3 consists of 14 residues. V gave up 5 bases and J gave up 4 bases, with 12 bases separating them. The CDR3 nucleotides read TGTGCCAGCAGTCCTCGGGGTAGTAATCAGCCCCAGCATTTT. Amino acid sequence: CASSPRGSNQPQHF.

J is TRBJ2-7 and V is TRBV13; no reliable D call. Germline loops: CDR1 PRHDT, CDR2 FYEKMQ (reference sequence). This CDR3 has 13 amino acids. V lost 5 bases, J lost 4 bases, and 12 bases lay in between. CDR3 bases: TGTGCCAGCAGCACTATAGGAGCTTACGAGCAGTACTTC. This gives the protein CASSTIGAYEQYF.

The chain couples TRBV4-1 to TRBJ2-7, with 7 bases lining up with TRBD1. CDR3 length equals 16 residues. The germline V gene has CDR1 MGHRA and CDR2 YSYEKL. The J segment lost 5 bases and the V segment lost 1 base, leaving 11 bases of the junction unmatched. The CDR3 spells CASSQADRLTLDEQYF. CDR3 DNA sequence: TGCGCCAGCAGCCAAGCGGACAGGCTCACCTTGGACGAGCAGTACTTC.

This clone occurred a few times. V and J are TRBV14 and TRBJ2-3, with D perhaps TRBD2 (6 bases). The germline V gene encodes CDR1 SGHDN and CDR2 FVKESK. With 1 base removed from V and 3 bases from J, the gap between germline ends came to 20 bases. CDR3 size: 18 residues. The CDR3 nucleotides are TGTGCCAGCAGCCAAGCCGGGGGTTCCAGTGGGTGGACAGATACGCAGTATTTT. Its protein product is CASSQAGGSSGWTDTQYF. The full variable domain, rest sourced from reference TRBV14 and TRBJ2-3, is EAGVTQFPSHSVIEKGQTVTLRCDPISGHDNLYWYRRVMGKEIKFLLHFVKESKQDESGMPNNRFLAERTGGTYSTLKVQPAELEDSGVYFCASSQAGGSSGWTDTQYFGPGTRLTVL.

This sequence joins TRBV4-1 and TRBJ1-6; D call uncertain. V was pared by 4 bases and J by 0 bases, with 22 bases between. CDR1 is MGHRA, CDR2 YSYEKL, per germline. The CDR3 is 20 amino acids. The CDR3 reads CASSLTPGRHLGSYNSPLHF. The CDR3 DNA sequence: TGCGCCAGCAGCCTTACACCGGGGAGGCACCTAGGCTCCTATAATTCACCCCTCCACTTT.

J is TRBJ2-1 and V is TRBV6-4; 12 positions match TRBD2. The V segment lost 6 bases and the J segment 0 bases; nucleotides outside the gene matches: 6. The CDR3 sequence is 17 residues long. Germline V gene data show CDR1 as MRHNA and CDR2 as SNTAGT. CDR3 protein: CASSRLAGGSSYNEQFF. The DNA for the CDR3 is TGTGCCAGCAGCCGGCTAGCGGGGGGGAGCTCCTACAATGAGCAGTTCTTC.

V and J are TRBV5-6 and TRBJ1-2; D is possibly TRBD1 (6 bases). Germline V gene sequence: CDR1 SGHDT, CDR2 YYEEEE. Trimming left V 0 bases short and J 4 bases short, with 7 bases between. This CDR3 has 13 amino acids. Here the CDR3 DNA reads TGTGCCAGCAGCTTGGACAGGGTCTATGGCTACACCTTC. Residues: CASSLDRVYGYTF. Looking up the rest from reference TRBV5-6 and TRBJ1-2 gives the full variable domain: DAGVTQSPTHLIKTRGQQVTLRCSPKSGHDTVSWYQQALGQGPQFIFQYYEEEERQRGNFPDRFSGHQFPNYSSELNVNALLLGDSALYLCASSLDRVYGYTFGSGTRLTVV.

CDR3 bases: TGTGCCAGCAGCTTGGGGAGGGGTAACTACAATGAGCAGTTCTTC. Translation: CASSLGRGNYNEQFF. The chain combines TRBV11-2 with TRBJ2-1; 7 bases match TRBD2. J was trimmed by 3 bases and V by 3 bases; bases with no gene match: 5. CDR1 and CDR2 (germline): SGHAT, FQNNGV. The CDR3 extends over 15 amino acids.

This clone showed up many times. Additional DNA sequences in this sample encode the identical CDR3. The chain combines TRBV11-2 with TRBJ2-2, with D possibly being TRBD2 (6 bases). V lost 0 bases, J lost 7 bases, and 6 bases lay in between. Per germline, CDR1 SGHAT and CDR2 FQNNGV. CDR3 size: 13 residues. DNA of the CDR3: TGTGCCAGCAGCTTAGATAGCGGCGGGGAGCTGTTTTTT. The encoded protein is CASSLDSGGELFF.

This chain connects TRBV7-9 to TRBJ2-7; a weak D match, TRBD2 (5 bases). CDR1 is SEHNR, CDR2 FQNEAQ, per germline (reference sequence). The V gene lost 5 bases and the J gene lost 1 base, with 12 bases spanning the gap. CDR3 length: 14 amino acids. The CDR3 sequence: CASSPYGISYEQYF. As DNA, the CDR3 is TGTGCCAGCAGCCCGTACGGGATTTCCTACGAGCAGTACTTC.

The V gene is TRBV18, the J gene TRBJ1-1, with no clear D. The CDR3 is 13 amino acids. The V gene lost 3 bases and the J gene lost 5 bases, with 10 bases spanning the gap. CDR1 and CDR2 (germline): KGHSH, LQKENI. The CDR3 spells CASSPSGLTEAFF. The CDR3 DNA sequence: TGTGCCAGCTCACCCAGCGGGTTGACTGAAGCTTTCTTT. The variable domain in full, with the rest retrieved from reference TRBV18 and TRBJ1-1, is NAGVMQNPRHLVRRRGQEARLRCSPMKGHSHVYWYRQLPEEGLKFMVYLQKENIIDESGMPKERFSAEFPKEGPSILRIQQVVRGDSAAYFCASSPSGLTEAFFGQGTRLTVV.

This clone was found a few times. This chain joins TRBV5-6 and TRBJ1-1, with D perhaps TRBD1 (6 bases). This CDR3 has 13 residues. Trimming removed 4 bases from V and 6 bases from J, with 13 bases in between. Germline CDR1 reads SGHDT; CDR2 reads YYEEEE. The CDR3 reads CASSRGAQPEAFF. CDR3 DNA sequence: TGTGCCAGCAGCCGGGGGGCGCAGCCTGAAGCTTTCTTT.

This sequence joins TRBV6-4 and TRBJ1-2; tentative D call: TRBD1 (6 bases). Trimming took 3 bases from V and 4 from J, leaving 9 bases between them. CDR1 is MRHNA, CDR2 SNTAGT, per germline. The CDR3 is made up of 13 amino acids. CDR3 sequence reads: CASSEGAGYGYTF. CDR3 sequence (DNA): TGTGCCAGCAGTGAGGGGGCAGGCTATGGCTACACCTTC.

This chain uses TRBV30 with TRBJ1-3; 7 nucleotides match TRBD1. Germline V gene lookup returns CDR1 GTSNPN and CDR2 SVGIG (reference sequence). The CDR3 totals 17 residues. The ends lost 2 bases at V and 7 bases at J; junction bases unmatched: 17. In DNA form, the CDR3 reads TGTGCCTGGAGTCTCCGGGTGGGACTCTCAGGGGGGAACACCATATATTTT. Protein sequence: CAWSLRVGLSGGNTIYF.

The table lists this clone with a few counts. CDR3 DNA sequence: TGTGCCAGCAGCCAGGAAGAGACTAGCGCCAACACAGATACGCAGTATTTT. Translated: CASSQEETSANTDTQYF. The chain uses TRBV4-2 and TRBJ2-3, with TRBD2 matching over 8 bases. V gave up 3 bases and J gave up 2 bases; unmatched junction bases: 10. This CDR3 is 17 amino acids long. The germline gives CDR1 LGHNA, CDR2 YNFKEQ.

This clone was picked up one time. V and J are TRBV30 and TRBJ2-5; 9 bases map to TRBD1. Judging by the DNA end, TRBJ2-7 fits better; the J call may be wrong. Germline assignment: CDR1 GTSNPN and CDR2 SVGIG (reference sequence). This CDR3 contains 13 residues. The CDR3 protein is CASRDRVSYEQYF. CDR3 DNA sequence: TGTGCCAGTAGGGACAGGGTCTCCTACGAGCAGTACTTC.

The rearrangement links TRBV13 to TRBJ2-5, with D possibly TRBD1 on 6 matching bases. Trimming pared 7 bases from V and 3 bases from J, leaving 18 bases between. The CDR3 sequence is 15 residues long. CDR1 is PRHDT and CDR2 is FYEKMQ in the germline V gene (reference sequence). The CDR3 nucleotides are TGTGCCAGCACCCGGACAGTGGGGGCCAAAGAGACCCAGTACTTC. This encodes CASTRTVGAKETQYF.